This T cell receptor beta chain was profiled in a study of blood T cell repertoires in COVID-19. Study as a whole: Samples of COVID-19 (acute and convalescent) were obtained from the United States, Italy and Spain. The analysed material was cDNA or gDNA that came from T cells, B-cell-depleted T cells, or PBMCs.

The germline V gene encodes CDR1 SGHDT and CDR2 YYEEEE. The V end was cut by 7 bases, the J end by 4 bases, with 16 bases between. The length of the CDR3 is 14 residues. In the original workflow: For nucleated cells, counts were estimated from reference gene primer amplification. Libraries were prepared by immunoSEQ multiplex PCR; TCRdb keeps only in-frame clonotypes and omits some of them. V and J calls and clone size follow that table, whereas D and trimming were derived from the DNA. The data show tens of thousands of clones, approximately 80% seen once. Sequenced input: peripheral blood. J is TRBJ2-3 and V is TRBV5-6; no definite D call. The TCR was taken from a man in his forties or fifties with acute or convalescent COVID-19. CDR3 sequence (DNA): TGTGCCAGCCAGCGAGACGACGAGCCAGATACGCAGTATTTT. Translating gives CASQRDDEPDTQYF.